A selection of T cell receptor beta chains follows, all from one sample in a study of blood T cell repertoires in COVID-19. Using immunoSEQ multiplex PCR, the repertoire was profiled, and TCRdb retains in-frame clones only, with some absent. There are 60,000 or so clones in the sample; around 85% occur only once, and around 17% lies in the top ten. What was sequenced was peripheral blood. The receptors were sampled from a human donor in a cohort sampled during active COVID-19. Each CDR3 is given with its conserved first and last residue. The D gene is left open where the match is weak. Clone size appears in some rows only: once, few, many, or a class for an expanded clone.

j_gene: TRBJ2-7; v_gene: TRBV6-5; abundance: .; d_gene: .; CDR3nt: TGTGCCAGCAGTTACGGACAATTGACCTACGAGCAGTACTTC; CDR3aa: CASSYGQLTYEQYF
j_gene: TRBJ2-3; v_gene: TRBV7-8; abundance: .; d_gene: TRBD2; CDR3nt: TGTGCCAGCAGCTTACGTAGCGGGGGGGCTGGTACAGATACGCAGTATTTT; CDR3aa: CASSLRSGGAGTDTQYF
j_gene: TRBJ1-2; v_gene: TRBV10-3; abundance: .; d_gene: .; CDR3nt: TGTGCCATCAGTGGTGGGGAGGGGGCTAACTATGGCTACACCTTC; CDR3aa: CAISGGEGANYGYTF
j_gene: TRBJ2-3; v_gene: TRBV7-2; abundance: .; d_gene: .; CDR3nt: TGTGCCAGCAGCTTAGGTCCCGGGGGCACAGATACGCAGTATTTT; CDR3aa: CASSLGPGGTDTQYF
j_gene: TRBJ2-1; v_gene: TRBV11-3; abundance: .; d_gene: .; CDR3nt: TGTGCCAGCAGCTTAGGGGGGCAGGCGGTCAGCTCCTACAATGAGCAGTTCTTC; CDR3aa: CASSLGGQAVSSYNEQFF
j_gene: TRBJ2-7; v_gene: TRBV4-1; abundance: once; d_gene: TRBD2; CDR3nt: TGCGCCAGCAGCCAAGACGAGGGACTAGCGTTTGAGCAGTACTTC; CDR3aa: CASSQDEGLAFEQYF
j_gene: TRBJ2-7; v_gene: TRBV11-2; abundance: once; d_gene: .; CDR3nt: TGTGCCAGCAGCTTAGCCGGGGGTAGGAGGTCCTACGAGCAGTACTTC; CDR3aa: CASSLAGGRRSYEQYF
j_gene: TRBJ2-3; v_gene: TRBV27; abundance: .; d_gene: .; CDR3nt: TGTGCCAGCAGTTTCGGAGTAGGAACAGATACGCAGTATTTT; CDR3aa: CASSFGVGTDTQYF
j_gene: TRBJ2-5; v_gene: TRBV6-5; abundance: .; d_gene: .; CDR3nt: TGTGCCAGCCGAGTGCGTCAAGAGACCCAGTACTTC; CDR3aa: CASRVRQETQYF
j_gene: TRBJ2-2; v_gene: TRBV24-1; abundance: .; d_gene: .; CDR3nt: TGTGCCACCAGTGATTCGGCAGCAGGGGACGCCGGGGAGCTGTTTTTT; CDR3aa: CATSDSAAGDAGELFF
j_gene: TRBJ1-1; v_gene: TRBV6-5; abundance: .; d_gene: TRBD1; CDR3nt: TGTGCCAGCAGGCGACAGGGGAACACTGAAGCTTTCTTT; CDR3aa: CASRRQGNTEAFF
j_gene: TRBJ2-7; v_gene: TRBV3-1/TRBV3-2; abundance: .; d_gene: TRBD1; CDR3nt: TGTGCCAGCAGCCATAGACCGGGACAGGGGTTCTACGAGCAGTACTTC; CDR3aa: CASSHRPGQGFYEQYF
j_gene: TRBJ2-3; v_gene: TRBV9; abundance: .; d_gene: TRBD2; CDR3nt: TGTGCCAGCAGCGTAGTCCAGCGGGGGAACACAGATACGCAGTATTTT; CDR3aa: CASSVVQRGNTDTQYF
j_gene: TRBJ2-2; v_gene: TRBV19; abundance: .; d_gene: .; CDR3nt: TGTGCCAGTAGTCCGCGACAGCCAACCACCGGGGAGCTGTTTTTT; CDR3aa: CASSPRQPTTGELFF
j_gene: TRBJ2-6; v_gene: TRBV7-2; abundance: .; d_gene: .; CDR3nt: TGTGCCAGCAGCTTAGTATGGGACACCCCCTCTGGGGCCAACGTCCTGACTTTC; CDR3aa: CASSLVWDTPSGANVLTF
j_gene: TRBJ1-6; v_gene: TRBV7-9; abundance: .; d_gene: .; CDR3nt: TGTGCCAGCAGCTCGCCCCCGCGGAGACTAGATTCACCCCTCCACTTT; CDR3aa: CASSSPPRRLDSPLHF
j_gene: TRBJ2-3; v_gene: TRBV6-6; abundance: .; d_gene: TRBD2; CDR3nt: TGTGCCAGCAGTTCCTTTCGGGGGGTCTTCACAGATACGCAGTATTTT; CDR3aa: CASSSFRGVFTDTQYF
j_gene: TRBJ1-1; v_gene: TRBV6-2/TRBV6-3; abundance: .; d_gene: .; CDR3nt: TGTGCCAGCAGTTCACAGGGTACGGGGACTGAAGCTTTCTTT; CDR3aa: CASSSQGTGTEAFF
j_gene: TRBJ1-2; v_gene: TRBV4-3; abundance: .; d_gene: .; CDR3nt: TGCGCCAGCAGCCATGACGGGGATGGCTACACCTTC; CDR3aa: CASSHDGDGYTF
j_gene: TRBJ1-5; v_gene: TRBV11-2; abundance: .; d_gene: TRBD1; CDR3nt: TGTGCCAGCAGCCGGTCTGGACAGGGGTATCAGCCCCAGCATTTT; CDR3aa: CASSRSGQGYQPQHF
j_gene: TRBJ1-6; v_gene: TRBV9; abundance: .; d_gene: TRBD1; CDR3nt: TGTGCCAGCAGCGTACAGGGGGCGGCTTCACCCCTCCACTTT; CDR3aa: CASSVQGAASPLHF
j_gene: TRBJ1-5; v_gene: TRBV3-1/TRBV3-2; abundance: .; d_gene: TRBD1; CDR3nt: TGTGCCAGCAGCCAAGACTGGGACAGGGTTTCTAGCAATCAGCCCCAGCATTTT; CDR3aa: CASSQDWDRVSSNQPQHF
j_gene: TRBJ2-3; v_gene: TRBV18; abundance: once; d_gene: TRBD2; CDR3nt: TGTGCCAGCTCGCGATCTAGCGGGGGCCTCGCAGATACGCAGTATTTT; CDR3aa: CASSRSSGGLADTQYF
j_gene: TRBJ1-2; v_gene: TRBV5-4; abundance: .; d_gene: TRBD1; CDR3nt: TGTGCCAGCAGCTTCGGGGACAGGGGAAGTTTGGGCTACACCTTC; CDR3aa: CASSFGDRGSLGYTF
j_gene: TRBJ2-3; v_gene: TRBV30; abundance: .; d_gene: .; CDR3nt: TGTGCCTGGAGTCGGGGGAGGGATACGCAGTATTTT; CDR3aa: CAWSRGRDTQYF
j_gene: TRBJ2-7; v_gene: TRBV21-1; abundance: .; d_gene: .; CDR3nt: TGTGCCAGCAGTAGGGACAGGGAGTACGAGCAGTACTTC; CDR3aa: CASSRDREYEQYF
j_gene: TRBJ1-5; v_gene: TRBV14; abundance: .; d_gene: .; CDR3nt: TGTGCCAGCAGAAATAGACAGGCCGGGAGCAATCAGCCCCAGCATTTT; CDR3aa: CASRNRQAGSNQPQHF
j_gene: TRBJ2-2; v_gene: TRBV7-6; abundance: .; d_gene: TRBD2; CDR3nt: TGTGCCAGCAGCTTAGGGACTAGCGGGGGAAGGACCGGGGAGCTGTTTTTT; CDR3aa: CASSLGTSGGRTGELFF
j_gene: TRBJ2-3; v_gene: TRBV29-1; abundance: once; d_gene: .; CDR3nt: TGCAGCGATCGGACAGATACGCAGTATTTT; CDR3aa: CSDRTDTQYF
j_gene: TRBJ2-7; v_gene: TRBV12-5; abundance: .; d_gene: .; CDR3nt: TGTGCTAGTGCCCCCCGACTAGTGCAAGGCTACGAGCAGTACTTC; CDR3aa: CASAPRLVQGYEQYF
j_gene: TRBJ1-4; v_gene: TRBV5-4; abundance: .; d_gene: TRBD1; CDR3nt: TGTGCCAGCAGCTTGAGGGGGCAGCCAACTAATGAAAAACTGTTTTTT; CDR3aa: CASSLRGQPTNEKLFF
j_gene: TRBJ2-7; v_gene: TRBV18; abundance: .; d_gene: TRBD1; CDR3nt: TGTGCCAGCTCAACCGGACAGGGGGCGAGGGAGCAGTACTTC; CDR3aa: CASSTGQGAREQYF
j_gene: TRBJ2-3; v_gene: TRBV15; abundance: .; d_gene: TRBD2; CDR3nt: TGTGCCACCAGCAGAGAAACTAGCGGGCAAGATACGCAGTATTTT; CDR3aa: CATSRETSGQDTQYF
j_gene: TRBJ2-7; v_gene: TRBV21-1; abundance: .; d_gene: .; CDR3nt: TGTGCCAGCAGCAAAGCGGGGGACAGCCTGGGTTCCTACGAGCAGTACTTC; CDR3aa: CASSKAGDSLGSYEQYF
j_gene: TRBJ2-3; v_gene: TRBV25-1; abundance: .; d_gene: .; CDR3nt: TGTGCCAGCAGTGCTCTAGATACGCAGTATTTT; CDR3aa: CASSALDTQYF
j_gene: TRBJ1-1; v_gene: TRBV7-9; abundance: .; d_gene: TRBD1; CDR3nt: TGTGCCAGCAGCTTAGAACAGGGGGGAGTAACTGAAGCTTTCTTT; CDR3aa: CASSLEQGGVTEAFF
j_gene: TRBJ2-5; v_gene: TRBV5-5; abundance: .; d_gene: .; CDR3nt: TGTGCCAGCAGCTTGGGACAGCAAGAGACCCAGTACTTC; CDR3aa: CASSLGQQETQYF
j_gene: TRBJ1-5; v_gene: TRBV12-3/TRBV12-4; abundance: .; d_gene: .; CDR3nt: TGTGCCAGCAGCGGTTTCGGGATTCAGCCCCAGCATTTT; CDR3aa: CASSGFGIQPQHF
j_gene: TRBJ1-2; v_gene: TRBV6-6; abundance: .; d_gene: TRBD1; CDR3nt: TGTGCCAGCAGTCGTCGTGACAGGGGGCATGGCTACACCTTC; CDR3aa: CASSRRDRGHGYTF
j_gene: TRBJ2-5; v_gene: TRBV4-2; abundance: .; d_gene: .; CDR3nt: TGTGCCAGCAGCCAAGATGGGGCAGGGGAGGGTAAAGAGACCCAGTACTTC; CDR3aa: CASSQDGAGEGKETQYF
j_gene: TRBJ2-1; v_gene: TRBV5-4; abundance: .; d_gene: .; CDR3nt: TGTGCCAGCAGTTACTCTCTGAGCTATGAGCAGTTCTTC; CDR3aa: CASSYSLSYEQFF
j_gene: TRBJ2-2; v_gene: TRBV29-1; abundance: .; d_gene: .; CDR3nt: TGCAGCGTTGTAGGCGGGACCGGGGAGCTGTTTTTT; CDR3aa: CSVVGGTGELFF
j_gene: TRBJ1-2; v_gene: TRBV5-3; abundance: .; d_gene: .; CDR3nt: TGTGCCAGGGACAGACGCTATGGCTACACCTTC; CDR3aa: CARDRRYGYTF
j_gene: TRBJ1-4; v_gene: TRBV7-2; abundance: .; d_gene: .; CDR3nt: TGTGCCAGCAGCTTAAACGCGGGGGGCGGTAATGAAAAACTGTTTTTT; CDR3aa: CASSLNAGGGNEKLFF
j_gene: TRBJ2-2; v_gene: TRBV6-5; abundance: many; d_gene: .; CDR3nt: TGTGCCAGCAGTTACGGAGGGTTTAGCACCGGGGAGCTGTTTTTT; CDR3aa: CASSYGGFSTGELFF
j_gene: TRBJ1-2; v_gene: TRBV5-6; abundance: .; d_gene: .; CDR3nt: TGTGCCAGCAGCCGTTCTGACTCACTATCCTATGGCTACACCTTC; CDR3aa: CASSRSDSLSYGYTF
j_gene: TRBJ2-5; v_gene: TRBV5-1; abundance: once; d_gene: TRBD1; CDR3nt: TGCGCCAGCAGCCTCGACAGGGGCGAGGAGGAGACCCAGTACTTC; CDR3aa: CASSLDRGEEETQYF
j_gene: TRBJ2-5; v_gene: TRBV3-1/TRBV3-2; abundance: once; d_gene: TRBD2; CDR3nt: TGTGCCAGCAGCCCTCTGGGCGGGGGGTCTCAAGAGACCCAGTACTTC; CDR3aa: CASSPLGGGSQETQYF
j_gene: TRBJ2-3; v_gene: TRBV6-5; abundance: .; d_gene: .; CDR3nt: TGTGCCAGCAGTCCGCGGGGAGACCTCGATACGCAGTATTTT; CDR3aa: CASSPRGDLDTQYF
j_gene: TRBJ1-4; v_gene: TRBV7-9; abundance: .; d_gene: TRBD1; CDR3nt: TGTGCCAGCAGCCCTCAACTACAGGGGAAGATGAAAAAACTGTTTTTT; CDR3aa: CASSPQLQGKMKKLFF
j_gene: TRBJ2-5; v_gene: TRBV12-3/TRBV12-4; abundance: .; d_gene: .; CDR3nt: TGTGCCAGCAGTTTCCTCGGGGAGGAGACCCAGTACTTC; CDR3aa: CASSFLGEETQYF
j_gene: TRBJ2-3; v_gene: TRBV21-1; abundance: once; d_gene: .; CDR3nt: TGTGCCAGCAGCAAAGGGACAGGCACAGATACGCAGTATTTT; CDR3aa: CASSKGTGTDTQYF
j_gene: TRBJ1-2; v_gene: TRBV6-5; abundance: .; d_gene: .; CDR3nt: TGTGCCAGCACTGTTGCAGCTAACTATGGCTACACCTTC; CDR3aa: CASTVAANYGYTF
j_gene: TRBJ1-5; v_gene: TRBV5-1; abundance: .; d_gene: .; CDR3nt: TGCGCCAGCAGCCGGGGGGAAGGAAGCAATCAGCCCCAGCATTTT; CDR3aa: CASSRGEGSNQPQHF
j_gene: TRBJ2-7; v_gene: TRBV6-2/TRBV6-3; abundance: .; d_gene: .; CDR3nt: TGTGCCAGCAGTTACGGCGGATCCTACGAGCAGTACTTC; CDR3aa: CASSYGGSYEQYF
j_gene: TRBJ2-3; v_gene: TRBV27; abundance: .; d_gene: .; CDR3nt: TGTGCCAGCAGTTCCGGGACAATAGGGGAAGATACGCAGTATTTT; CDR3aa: CASSSGTIGEDTQYF
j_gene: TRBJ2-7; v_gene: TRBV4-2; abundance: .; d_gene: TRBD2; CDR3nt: TGTGCCAGCAGCCCCCCGGGACTAGCGGCCGAGCAGTACTTC; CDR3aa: CASSPPGLAAEQYF
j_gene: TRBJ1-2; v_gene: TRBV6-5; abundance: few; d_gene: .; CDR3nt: TGTGCCAGCAGTTACGGCAGGGACTATGGCTACACCTTC; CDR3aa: CASSYGRDYGYTF
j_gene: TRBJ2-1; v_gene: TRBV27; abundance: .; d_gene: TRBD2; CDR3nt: TGTGCCAGCAGCATAGCGGGGGGGAGCTCCTACAATGAGCAGTTCTTC; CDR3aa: CASSIAGGSSYNEQFF
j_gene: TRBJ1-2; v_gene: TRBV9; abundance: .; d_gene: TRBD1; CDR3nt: TGTGCCAGCAGCACTACAGGGGGCCTTGGCTACACCTTC; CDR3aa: CASSTTGGLGYTF